This record covers a single T cell receptor beta chain. Using its own MiXCR run on the RT-PCR reads, TCRdb lists one record per CDR3 protein. This sample has hundreds of thousands of distinct CDR3 sequences, with 12% to 15% found just once. The CDR3 has 12 amino acids. Per germline, CDR1 MDHEN and CDR2 SYDVKM. V gave up 7 bases and J gave up 5 bases, with 12 bases separating them. The sequence was collected from a female donor in good health, serving as a healthy control. V gene TRBV28 combines with J gene TRBJ2-7; perhaps TRBD2 as D (5 bases). Sequencing was carried out using memory CD4+ T cells from blood. The DNA of the CDR3 is TGTGCCAGCACAGCCCAGCGGAACGAGCAGTACTTC. This gives the protein CASTAQRNEQYF.